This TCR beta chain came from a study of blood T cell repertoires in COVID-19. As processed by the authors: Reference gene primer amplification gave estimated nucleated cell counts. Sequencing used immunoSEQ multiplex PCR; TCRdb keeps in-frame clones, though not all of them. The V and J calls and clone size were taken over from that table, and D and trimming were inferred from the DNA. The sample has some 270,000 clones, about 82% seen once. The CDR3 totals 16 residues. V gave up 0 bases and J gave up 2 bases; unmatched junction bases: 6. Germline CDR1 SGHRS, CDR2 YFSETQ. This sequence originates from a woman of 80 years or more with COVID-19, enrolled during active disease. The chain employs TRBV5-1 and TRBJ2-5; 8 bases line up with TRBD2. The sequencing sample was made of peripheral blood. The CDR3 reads CASSLGTGREQETQYF. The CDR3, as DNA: TGCGCCAGCAGCTTGGGTACCGGGAGGGAACAAGAGACCCAGTACTTC.